Here is one T cell receptor delta chain with its context. Its specific antigen is unknown. TCRdb's protein, taken from a much larger clone, differs from this DNA's translation at residue 10, likely owing to a read error; the protein displayed comes from the DNA. Based on the germline V gene, the CDR1 and CDR2 sequences are GEAIGNYY and EKD. Inclusive of the bounding cysteine and phenylalanine, the CDR3 is 23 residues long. This entry keeps only the CDR3 DNA: 69 bases, framed from base 1. For this chain, trimming is 0 bases at the V end and 0 bases at the J end, and the number of junction bases without a gene match is 23. This entry belongs to a study of γδ T cells in repeated Plasmodium falciparum infection (dated by TCRdb to about 2021). The study in broad terms: The natural-infection arm enrolled Malian children exposed to intense seasonal malaria transmission and compared the Malian children with Australian children matched for age and gender. The study looked at how repeated Plasmodium falciparum infection shapes the human gammadelta T cell repertoire, using both natural infection in Mali and controlled human malaria infection. Controlled-infection subjects were sampled at baseline, immediately before selected infections, and 21 days after each infection. Malian gammadelta TCR repertoires were analysed cross-sectionally during no-transmission periods and were analysed longitudinally across acute febrile malaria episodes. Four controlled human malaria infections were administered to about 5 malaria-naive U.S. adults over 644 days by bites from P. falciparum NF54-infected Anopheles stephensi mosquitoes. Summary of the overall study and its limitations: Compared with the repertoires of Australian children, the Vdelta2-negative gammadelta TCR repertoires of Malian children appeared more clonally expanded, less diverse and less shared. Vgamma9/Vdelta2+ TCR repertoires showed a highly stable polyclonal repertoire over time and infection, with many inter-individual overlapping TCRgamma sequences. Repeated controlled infections appeared to drive waves of new clonotype selection in Vdelta2-negative, largely Vdelta1+, gammadelta TCR repertoires. Generalizability was limited because the Malian cohort came from a small rural village made up predominantly of one ethnic group. The controlled-infection cohort was small, limiting analysis of inter-individual variability in gammadelta T cell responses.

The method behind the library was multiplex PCR. Reads for this sample came from an Illumina MiSeq. Both TCR gamma (TRG) and TCR delta (TRD) chains were sequenced from each sorted gammadelta T cell sample. Per the original workflow: Clonotype tree plots, accumulated frequency of the top 20 clonotypes, diversity index (DI) and D75 metrics were included in the repertoire analyses. Clones were re-identified by TCRdb from the public reads with CATT, and rows with the same DNA were merged. The V and J calls here are based on TCRdb, not the publication. This sample comprises tens of thousands of delta-chain clones, about 1.5% of them detected only once. The ten largest clones represent about 10% of the sample. For bulk TCR repertoire analysis, Vgamma9/Vdelta2+ and Vdelta2-negative gammadelta T cell populations were flow-sorted out of peripheral blood mononuclear cells.

The V and J segments used are TRDV2 and TRDJ1, with 11 middle bases fitting TRDD3. The receptor's source is a pool of human donors (malaria-infected and uninfected, not separated). Sequenced input: gamma-delta T cells from blood. CDR3 sequence: CACDTGSHSFNTGGYPYTDKLIF. The DNA sequence is as follows: TGTGCCTGTGACACCGGTTCCCACTCCTTTAATACTGGGGGATATCCGTACACCGATAAACTCATCTTT.